The rows below give T cell receptor beta chains drawn from one sample of a study of CD8+CD57+ T cells in acquired aplastic anemia. Via MiXCR, TCRdb re-called the reads, giving one row per CDR3 protein. The sample records about 120,000 distinct CDR3 sequences, 45% to 60% being singletons. Sequenced: sorted CD4+, CD8+, or CD8+CD57+ T cells (not recorded which) from PBMCs. Source of these receptors: a human donor with aplastic anemia. Each CDR3 is given with its conserved first and last residue. A D gene is named only where the DNA matches it firmly. The size of a clone is reported for some rows only, either as once, few or many, or as a class for expanded clones.

J: TRBJ1-2
size: NA
D: NA
length: 15
V: TRBV19
DNA: TGTGCCAGTAGTCACCGGGGGGAACTGAACTATGGCTACACCTTC
CDR3: CASSHRGELNYGYTF

J: TRBJ2-3
size: few
D: NA
length: 10
V: TRBV20-1
DNA: TGCAGTGCTAGTGACGATACGCAGTATTTT
CDR3: CSASDDTQYF

J: TRBJ2-5
size: NA
D: NA
length: 14
V: TRBV10-3
DNA: TGTGCCATCAGTGAGTCAGAGGGTTGGGAGACCCAGTACTTT
CDR3: CAISESEGWETQYF

J: TRBJ2-2
size: NA
D: TRBD2
length: 11
V: TRBV19
DNA: TGTGCCAGCAGGACTAGCGGGGAGCTGTTTTTT
CDR3: CASRTSGELFF

J: TRBJ2-2
size: NA
D: TRBD1
length: 16
V: TRBV27
DNA: TGTGCCAGCAACACGGACAGGGGGCCAAACGCCGGGGAGCTGTTTTTT
CDR3: CASNTDRGPNAGELFF

J: TRBJ1-2
size: NA
D: NA
length: 15
V: TRBV10-3
DNA: TGTGCCACCTCAGGGCTTGCTACGCCTGCTTATGGCTACACCTTC
CDR3: CATSGLATPAYGYTF

J: TRBJ1-1
size: NA
D: NA
length: 13
V: TRBV29-1
DNA: TGCAGCGTTGACTCCAGGCTAAACACTGAAGCTTTCTTT
CDR3: CSVDSRLNTEAFF

J: TRBJ2-2
size: NA
D: NA
length: 18
V: TRBV4-1
DNA: TGCGCCAGCAGCCAAGATATAGGGTGGCAGGGAGGTCCCGGGGAGCTGTTTTTT
CDR3: CASSQDIGWQGGPGELFF

J: TRBJ2-5
size: many
D: NA
length: 15
V: TRBV19
DNA: TGTGCCAGTAGTATTTTGGGGGGAACTCAAGAGACCCAGTACTTC
CDR3: CASSILGGTQETQYF

J: TRBJ2-3
size: NA
D: NA
length: 15
V: TRBV20-1
DNA: TGCAGTGCCAAAAGAGGCGCCGTCCCCACAGATACGCAGTATTTT
CDR3: CSAKRGAVPTDTQYF